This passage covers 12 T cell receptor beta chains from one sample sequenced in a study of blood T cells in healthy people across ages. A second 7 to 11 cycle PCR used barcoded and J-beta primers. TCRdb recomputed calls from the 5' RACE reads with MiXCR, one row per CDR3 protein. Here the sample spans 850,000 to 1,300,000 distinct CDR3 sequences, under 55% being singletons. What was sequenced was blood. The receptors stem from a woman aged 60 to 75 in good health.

CDR3 sequence: CATSAQRERITDTQYF. CDR3 nucleotides: TGTGCCACCAGCGCACAGCGGGAGCGGATCACAGATACGCAGTATTTT. This sequence joins TRBV15 and TRBJ2-3, with 8 bases aligning to TRBD2. The CDR3 sequence is 16 residues long. Germline CDR1 and CDR2: LNHNV and YYDKDF (reference sequence). Trimming cost V 5 bases and J 2 bases; bases outside gene matches: 9.

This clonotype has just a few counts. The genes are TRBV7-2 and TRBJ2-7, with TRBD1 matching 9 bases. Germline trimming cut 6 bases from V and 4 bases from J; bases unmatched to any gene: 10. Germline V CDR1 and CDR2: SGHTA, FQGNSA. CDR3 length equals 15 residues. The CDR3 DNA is TGTGCCAGCAGACGACCGGGACAGGGAAAATACGAGCAGTACTTC. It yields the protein CASRRPGQGKYEQYF.

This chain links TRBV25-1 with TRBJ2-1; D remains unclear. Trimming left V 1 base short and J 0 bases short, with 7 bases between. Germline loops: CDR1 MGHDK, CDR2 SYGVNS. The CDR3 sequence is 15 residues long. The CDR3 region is CASSEWVSSYNEQFF. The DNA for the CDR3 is TGTGCCAGCAGTGAATGGGTTAGCTCCTACAATGAGCAGTTCTTC.

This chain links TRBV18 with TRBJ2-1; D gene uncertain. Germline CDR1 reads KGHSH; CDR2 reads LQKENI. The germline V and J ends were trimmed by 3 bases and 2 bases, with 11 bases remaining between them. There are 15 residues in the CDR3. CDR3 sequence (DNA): TGTGCCAGCTCACCCGGACGGCCCCCCTACAATGAGCAGTTCTTC. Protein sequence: CASSPGRPPYNEQFF.

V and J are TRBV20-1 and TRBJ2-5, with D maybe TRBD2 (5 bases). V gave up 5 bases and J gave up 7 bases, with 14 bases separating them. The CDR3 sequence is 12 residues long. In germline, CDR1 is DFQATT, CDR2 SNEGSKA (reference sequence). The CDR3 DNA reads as TGCAGTGCTGGAGGTGGAGATATGACCCAGTACTTC. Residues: CSAGGGDMTQYF.

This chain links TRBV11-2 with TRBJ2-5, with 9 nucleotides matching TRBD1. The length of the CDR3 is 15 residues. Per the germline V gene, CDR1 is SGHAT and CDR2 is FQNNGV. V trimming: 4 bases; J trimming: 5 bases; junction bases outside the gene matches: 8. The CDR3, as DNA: TGTGCCAGCAGCTCCTACAGGGGGCGGAGGGAGACCCAGTACTTC. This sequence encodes CASSSYRGRRETQYF.

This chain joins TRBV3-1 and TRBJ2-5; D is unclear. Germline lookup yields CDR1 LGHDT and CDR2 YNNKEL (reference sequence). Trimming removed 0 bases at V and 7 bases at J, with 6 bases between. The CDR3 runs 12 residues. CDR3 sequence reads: CASSQEVWTQYF. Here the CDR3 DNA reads TGTGCCAGCAGCCAAGAAGTATGGACCCAGTACTTC.

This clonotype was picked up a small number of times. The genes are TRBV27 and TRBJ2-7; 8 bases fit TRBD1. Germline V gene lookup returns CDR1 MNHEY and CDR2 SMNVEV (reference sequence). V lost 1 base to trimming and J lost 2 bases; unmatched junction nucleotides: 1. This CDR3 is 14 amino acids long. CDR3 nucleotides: TGTGCCAGCAGTTTATGGGGACAGGCCTACGAGCAGTACTTC. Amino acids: CASSLWGQAYEQYF.

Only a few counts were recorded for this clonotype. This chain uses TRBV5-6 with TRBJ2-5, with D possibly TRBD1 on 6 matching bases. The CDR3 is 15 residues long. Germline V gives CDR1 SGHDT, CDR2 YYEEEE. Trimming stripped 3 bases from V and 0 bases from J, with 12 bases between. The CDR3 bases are TGTGCCAGCAGCTCGGACAGTCTGTACCAAGAGACCCAGTACTTC. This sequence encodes CASSSDSLYQETQYF. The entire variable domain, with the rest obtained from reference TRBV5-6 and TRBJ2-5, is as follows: DAGVTQSPTHLIKTRGQQVTLRCSPKSGHDTVSWYQQALGQGPQFIFQYYEEEERQRGNFPDRFSGHQFPNYSSELNVNALLLGDSALYLCASSSDSLYQETQYFGPGTRLLVL.

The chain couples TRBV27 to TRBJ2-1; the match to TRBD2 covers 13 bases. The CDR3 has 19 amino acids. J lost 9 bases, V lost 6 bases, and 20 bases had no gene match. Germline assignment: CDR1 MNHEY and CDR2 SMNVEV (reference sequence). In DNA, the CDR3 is TGTGCCAGCAGCCAGAGGGGACTAGCGGGACAAGTTTCAAGAGGTGAGCAGTTCTTC. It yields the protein CASSQRGLAGQVSRGEQFF.

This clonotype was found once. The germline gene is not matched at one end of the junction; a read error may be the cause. The CDR3 DNA is TGCAGCGTTGAATTGGCGGACAAGGAGCAGTTCTTC. It translates to CSVELADKEQFF. The chain couples TRBV29-1 to TRBJ2-1; weak D call: TRBD1 (5 bases). The CDR3 contains 12 residues. Per germline, CDR1 SQVTM and CDR2 ANQGSEA.

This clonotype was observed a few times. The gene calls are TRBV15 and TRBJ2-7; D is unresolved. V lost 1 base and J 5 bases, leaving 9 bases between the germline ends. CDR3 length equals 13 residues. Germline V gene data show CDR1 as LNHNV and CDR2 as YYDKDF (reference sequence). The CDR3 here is CATSRVAGNEQYF. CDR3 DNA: TGTGCCACCAGCAGAGTCGCCGGTAACGAGCAGTACTTC.